The T cell receptor beta chain described here comes from a study of cytomegalovirus exposure and HLA in healthy donors. Study as a whole: The roughly 130 validation repertoires used the same platform as the 550 to 800 first-cohort repertoires (as reported by a later analysis). Regarding the study as a whole: Through in vitro validation, a few CMV-associated chains were shown to be specific for CMV antigens. Later, an analysis found that TCR clusters from the first cohort tended to co-occur in the 130 or so validation repertoires. Cytomegalovirus association was listed for roughly 160 TCR beta chains.

The CDR3 consists of 15 residues. The germline gives CDR1 LNHDA, CDR2 SQIVND (reference sequence). V gave up 5 bases and J gave up 1 base; unmatched junction bases: 5. Assay: immunoSEQ multiplex PCR; the TCRdb copy retains only in-frame clones and omits some. The data hold some 150,000 clones, with about 89% observed a single time. With regard to this clone: Its antigen is currently unknown.

The sequenced sample consisted of PBMCs. J is TRBJ1-1 and V is TRBV19, with 9 bases identical to TRBD1. The source is a man in his late teens or twenties in good health and CMV-seronegative. The CDR3 loop reads CASSFEGQGNTEAFF. Written as DNA, the CDR3 is TGTGCCAGTAGTTTCGAGGGACAGGGGAACACTGAAGCTTTCTTT.